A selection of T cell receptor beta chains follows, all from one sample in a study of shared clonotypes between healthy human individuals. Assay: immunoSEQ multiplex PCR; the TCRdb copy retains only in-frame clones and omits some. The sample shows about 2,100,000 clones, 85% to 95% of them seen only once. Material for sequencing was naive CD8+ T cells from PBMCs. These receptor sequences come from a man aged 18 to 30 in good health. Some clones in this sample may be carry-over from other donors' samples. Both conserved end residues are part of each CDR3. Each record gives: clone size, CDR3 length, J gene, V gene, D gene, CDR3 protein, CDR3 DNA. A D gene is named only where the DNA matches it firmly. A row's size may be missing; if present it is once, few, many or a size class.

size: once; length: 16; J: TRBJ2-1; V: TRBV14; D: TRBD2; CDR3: CASSHILAGGHNEQFF; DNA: TGTGCCAGCAGCCACATACTAGCGGGAGGCCACAATGAGCAGTTCTTC
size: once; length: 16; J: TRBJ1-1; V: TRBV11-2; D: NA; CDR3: CASSLYPRFMNTEAFF; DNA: TGTGCCAGCAGCTTATATCCTAGGTTTATGAACACTGAAGCTTTCTTT
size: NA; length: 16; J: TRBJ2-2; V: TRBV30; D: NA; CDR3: CAWSVRVGLHTGELFF; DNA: TGTGCCTGGAGTGTACGAGTGGGACTTCACACCGGGGAGCTGTTTTTT
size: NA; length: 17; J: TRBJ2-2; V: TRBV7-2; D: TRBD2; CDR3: CASSRSSLREADGELFF; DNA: TGTGCCAGCAGCCGCAGCTCTTTGCGGGAGGCTGACGGGGAGCTGTTTTTT
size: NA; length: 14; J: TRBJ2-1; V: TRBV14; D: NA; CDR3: CASSHPGAYNEQFF; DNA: TGTGCCAGCAGCCACCCCGGGGCCTACAATGAGCAGTTCTTC
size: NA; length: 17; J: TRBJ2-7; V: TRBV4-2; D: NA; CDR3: CASSQDVSSRLGYEQYF; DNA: TGTGCCAGCAGCCAAGATGTCTCAAGCCGGTTAGGTTACGAGCAGTACTTC
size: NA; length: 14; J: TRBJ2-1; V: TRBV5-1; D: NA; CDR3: CASSWSGSYNEQFF; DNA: TGCGCCAGCAGCTGGAGCGGGTCCTACAATGAGCAGTTCTTC
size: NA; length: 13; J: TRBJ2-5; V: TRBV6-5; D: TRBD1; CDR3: CASSYGQGETQYF; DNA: TGTGCCAGCAGTTATGGACAGGGGGAGACCCAGTACTTC
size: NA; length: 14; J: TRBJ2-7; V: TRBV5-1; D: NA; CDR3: CASSQGDGAYEQYF; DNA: TGCGCCAGCAGCCAAGGGGACGGAGCCTACGAGCAGTACTTC
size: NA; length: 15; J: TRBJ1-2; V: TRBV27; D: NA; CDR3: CASSPLGHLNYGYTF; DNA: TGTGCCAGCAGTCCCTTGGGACACCTAAACTATGGCTACACCTTC
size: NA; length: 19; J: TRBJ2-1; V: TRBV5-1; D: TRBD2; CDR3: CASSVAPPSGSVSYNEQFF; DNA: TGCGCCAGCAGCGTTGCCCCTCCTAGCGGGAGCGTCTCCTACAATGAGCAGTTCTTC
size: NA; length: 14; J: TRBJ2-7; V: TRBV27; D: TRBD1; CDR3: CASSLTGGTGEQYF; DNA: TGTGCCAGCAGCCTGACAGGGGGCACGGGAGAGCAGTACTTC
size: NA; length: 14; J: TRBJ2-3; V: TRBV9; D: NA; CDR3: CASSVDHGTDTQYF; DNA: TGTGCCAGCAGCGTAGATCACGGAACAGATACGCAGTATTTT
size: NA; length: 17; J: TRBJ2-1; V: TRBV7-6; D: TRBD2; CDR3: CASSLVASGRPDRGQFF; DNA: TGTGCCAGCAGCTTAGTGGCTAGCGGGCGACCGGACCGTGGGCAGTTCTTC
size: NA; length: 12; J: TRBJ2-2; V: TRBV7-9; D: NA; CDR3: CASSLMVGELFF; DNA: TGTGCCAGCAGCTTAATGGTCGGGGAGCTGTTTTTT
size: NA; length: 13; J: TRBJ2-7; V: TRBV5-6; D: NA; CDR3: CARRDTGSYEQYF; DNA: TGTGCCAGGCGGGACACTGGATCCTACGAGCAGTACTTC
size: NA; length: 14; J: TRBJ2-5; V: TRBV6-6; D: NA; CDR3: CASSYDLSLETQYF; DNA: TGTGCCAGCAGTTACGATTTAAGCCTCGAGACCCAGTACTTC
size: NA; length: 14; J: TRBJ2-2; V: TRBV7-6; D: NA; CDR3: CASSPRGEAGELFF; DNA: TGTGCCAGCAGCCCCCGGGGTGAGGCCGGGGAGCTGTTTTTT
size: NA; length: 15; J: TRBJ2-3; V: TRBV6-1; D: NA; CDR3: CASSEYSRERDTQYF; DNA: TGTGCCAGCAGTGAATATAGCCGGGAGAGAGATACGCAGTATTTT
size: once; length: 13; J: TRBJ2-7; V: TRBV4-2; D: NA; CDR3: CASSQELTPEQYF; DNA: TGTGCCAGCAGCCAAGAATTAACCCCCGAGCAGTACTTC
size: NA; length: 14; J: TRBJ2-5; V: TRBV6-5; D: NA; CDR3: CASSYSRGQETQYF; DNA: TGTGCCAGCAGTTACTCAAGGGGGCAAGAGACCCAGTACTTC
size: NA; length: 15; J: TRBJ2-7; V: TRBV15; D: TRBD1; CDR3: CATSHRRDRDAEQYF; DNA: TGTGCCACCAGTCATCGACGGGACAGGGACGCCGAGCAGTACTTC
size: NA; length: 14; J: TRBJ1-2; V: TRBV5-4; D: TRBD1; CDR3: CASSLERQGYGYTF; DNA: TGTGCCAGCAGCCTGGAGAGACAGGGTTATGGCTACACCTTC
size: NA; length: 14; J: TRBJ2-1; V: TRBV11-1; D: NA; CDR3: CASSLVGGAGEQFF; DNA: TGTGCCAGCAGCTTAGTTGGCGGGGCAGGCGAGCAGTTCTTC
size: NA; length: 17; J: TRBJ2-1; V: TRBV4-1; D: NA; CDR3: CASSQDPGAGMWNEQFF; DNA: TGCGCCAGCAGCCAAGATCCAGGGGCAGGCATGTGGAATGAGCAGTTCTTC
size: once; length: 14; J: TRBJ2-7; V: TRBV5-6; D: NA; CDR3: CASSLEAVNYEQYF; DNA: TGTGCCAGCAGCTTGGAGGCAGTCAACTACGAGCAGTACTTC
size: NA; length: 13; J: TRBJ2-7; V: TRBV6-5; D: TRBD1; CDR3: CASSYQGADEQYF; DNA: TGTGCCAGCAGTTACCAGGGGGCCGACGAGCAGTACTTC
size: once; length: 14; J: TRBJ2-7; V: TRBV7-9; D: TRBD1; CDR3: CASSLGTGKHEQYF; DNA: TGTGCCAGCAGCTTGGGGACAGGGAAGCACGAGCAGTACTTC
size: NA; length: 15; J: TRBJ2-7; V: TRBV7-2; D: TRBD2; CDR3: CASSLIPTSGSEQYF; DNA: TGTGCCAGCAGCTTAATCCCTACTAGCGGGAGCGAGCAGTACTTC
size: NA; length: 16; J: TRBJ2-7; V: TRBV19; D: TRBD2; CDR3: CASSIFGGGSSYEQYF; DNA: TGTGCCAGTAGTATATTTGGCGGGGGAAGTTCCTACGAGCAGTACTTC
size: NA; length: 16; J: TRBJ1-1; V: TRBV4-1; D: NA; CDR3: CASSQVLDSTMAEAFF; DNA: TGCGCCAGCAGCCAAGTTCTCGACAGCACCATGGCTGAAGCTTTCTTT
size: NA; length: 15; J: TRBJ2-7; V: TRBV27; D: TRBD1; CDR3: CASSRVGQWSYEQYF; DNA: TGTGCCAGCAGTCGGGTGGGACAGTGGTCCTACGAGCAGTACTTC
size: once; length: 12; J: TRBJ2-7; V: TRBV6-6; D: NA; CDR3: CACRGILYEQYF; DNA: TGTGCCTGCCGGGGGATCCTCTACGAGCAGTACTTC
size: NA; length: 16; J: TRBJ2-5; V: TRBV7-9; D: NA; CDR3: CASSRVFRQDQETQYF; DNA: TGTGCCAGCAGCCGCGTTTTTCGGCAGGACCAAGAGACCCAGTACTTC
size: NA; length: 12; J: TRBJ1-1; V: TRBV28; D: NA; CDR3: CASSAGGTEAFF; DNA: TGTGCCAGCAGTGCGGGGGGCACTGAAGCTTTCTTT
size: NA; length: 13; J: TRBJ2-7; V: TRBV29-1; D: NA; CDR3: CSVVGGSSYEQYF; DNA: TGCAGCGTTGTTGGAGGGTCCTCCTACGAGCAGTACTTC
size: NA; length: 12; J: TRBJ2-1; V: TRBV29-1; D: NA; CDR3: CSALGTLNEQFF; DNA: TGCAGCGCCCTGGGGACTCTCAATGAGCAGTTCTTC
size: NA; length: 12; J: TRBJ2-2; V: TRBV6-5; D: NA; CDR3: CASSYPTGELFF; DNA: TGTGCCAGCAGTTACCCGACCGGGGAGCTGTTTTTT
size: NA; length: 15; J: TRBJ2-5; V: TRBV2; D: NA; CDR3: CASSEWVASQETQYF; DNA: TGTGCCAGCAGTGAATGGGTTGCGAGCCAAGAGACCCAGTACTTC
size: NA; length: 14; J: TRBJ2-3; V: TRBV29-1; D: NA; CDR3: CSVVGGGDADTQYF; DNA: TGCAGCGTTGTAGGAGGGGGCGACGCAGATACGCAGTATTTT
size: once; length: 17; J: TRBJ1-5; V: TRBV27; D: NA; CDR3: CASSPGQGFVSNQPQHF; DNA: TGTGCCAGCAGTCCCGGGCAGGGATTTGTCAGCAATCAGCCCCAGCATTTT
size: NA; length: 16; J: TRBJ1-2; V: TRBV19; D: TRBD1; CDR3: CASSIQGDRWHYGYTF; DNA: TGTGCCAGTAGTATTCAAGGGGACAGGTGGCACTATGGCTACACCTTC
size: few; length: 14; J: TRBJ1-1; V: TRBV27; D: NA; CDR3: CASGQQGVGTEAFF; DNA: TGTGCCAGCGGGCAACAGGGAGTTGGCACTGAAGCTTTCTTT
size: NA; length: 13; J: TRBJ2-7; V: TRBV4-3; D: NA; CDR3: CASSPQVTYEQYF; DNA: TGCGCCAGCAGCCCCCAGGTCACCTACGAGCAGTACTTC
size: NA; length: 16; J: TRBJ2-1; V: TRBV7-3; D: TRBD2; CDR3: CASSLLAGSSYNEQFF; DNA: TGTGCCAGCAGCTTATTAGCGGGAAGCTCCTACAATGAGCAGTTCTTC
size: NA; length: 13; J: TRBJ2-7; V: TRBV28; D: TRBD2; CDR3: CASKLAHTYEQYF; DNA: TGTGCCAGCAAACTAGCGCACACCTACGAGCAGTACTTC
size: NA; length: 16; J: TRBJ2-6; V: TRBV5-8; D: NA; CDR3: CASSLEGVTGANVLTF; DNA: TGTGCCAGCAGCTTGGAGGGGGTCACTGGGGCCAACGTCCTGACTTTC
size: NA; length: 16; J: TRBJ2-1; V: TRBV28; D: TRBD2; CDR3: CARDRLATFPYNEQFF; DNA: TGTGCCAGAGACCGACTAGCAACATTCCCTTACAATGAGCAGTTCTTC
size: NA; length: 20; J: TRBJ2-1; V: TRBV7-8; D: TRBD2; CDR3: CASSLVGHELAGVTYNEQFF; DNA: TGTGCCAGCAGCTTAGTAGGCCATGAACTAGCGGGAGTGACCTACAATGAGCAGTTCTTC
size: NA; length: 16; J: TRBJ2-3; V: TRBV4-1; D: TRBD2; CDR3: CASSQGLALGTDTQYF; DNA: TGCGCCAGCAGCCAAGGACTAGCGTTGGGCACAGATACGCAGTATTTT
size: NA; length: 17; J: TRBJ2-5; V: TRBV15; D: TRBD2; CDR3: CATSRDRLAGVSETQYF; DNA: TGTGCCACCAGCAGAGATAGGCTAGCGGGAGTGTCAGAGACCCAGTACTTC